This T cell receptor beta chain is drawn from a study of T-cell memory formation after mild COVID-19. Study in general: Most TCR clusters belonged to a single donor. Findings and caveats of the study: Chiefly within CM and EM were the contracting CD4+ clones; CD8+ ones were within EMRA. Day 37-peaking second-wave clones had unconfirmed SARS-CoV-2 specificity.

V was clipped by 9 bases and J by 4 bases, with 19 bases between them. The germline CDR1 and CDR2 sequences are LGHNT and FRNRAP. The CDR3 extends over 15 amino acids. Using constant-segment primers, 5'RACE produced TCR alpha and TCR beta cDNA libraries carrying sample barcodes and UMIs. TCRdb itself ran the 5' RACE reads through MiXCR, one entry per CDR3 protein. This sample has 300,000 to 400,000 distinct CDR3 sequences, with roughly an eighth found just once. There are a few counts of this clonotype. Its antigen is currently unknown. The receptor comes from a man between 18 and 35 years old who had mild COVID-19 (a few samples of this study predate the infection). Cell type and time point are not known. This rearrangement joins TRBV12-5 to TRBJ2-1, with D tentatively TRBD2 (6 bases). The sequencing input was PBMCs or a T cell subset sorted from them (not recorded which). The CDR3 DNA sequence: TGTGCTAGCAGCATTTCACGGGGGAAGTACAATGAGCAGTTCTTC. Protein sequence: CASSISRGKYNEQFF. The whole variable domain, remainder taken from reference TRBV12-5 and TRBJ2-1, is DARVTQTPRHKVTEMGQEVTMRCQPILGHNTVFWYRQTMMQGLELLAYFRNRAPLDDSGMPKDRFSAEMPDATLATLKIQPSEPRDSAVYFCASSISRGKYNEQFFGPGTRLTVL.